The next 18 T cell receptor beta chains were all read from a single sample in a study of OX40 agonist ivuxolimab in advanced cancers. The method behind the library was the immunoSEQ multiplex PCR assay. TCRdb mirrors the immuneACCESS table, restricted to in-frame sequences. Some clones are absent from its copies; in checked studies, under half trace to an unresolved V gene, and the reason for the others is unknown. A total of tens of thousands of clones appear in this sample, more than 85% of them only once. Jointly, the top ten make up around 7% of the sample. The sample here was CD4+ or CD8+ T cells sorted from blood, taken in a trial of the OX40 agonist ivuxolimab. The receptors derive from an adult with an advanced solid tumor such as melanoma, head and neck, liver or kidney cancer.

The chain combines TRBV5-1 with TRBJ2-5, with TRBD1 as a possible D gene (6 bases). The germline V and J ends were trimmed by 4 bases and 2 bases, with 9 bases remaining between them. The germline CDR1 and CDR2 sequences are SGHRS and YFSETQ. This CDR3 spans 13 amino acids. The CDR3 DNA reads as TGCGCCAGCAGCCTCAGGGGACAAGAGACCCAGTACTTC. Translated, it gives CASSLRGQETQYF.

V gene TRBV2 combines with J gene TRBJ2-7, with 8 bases matching TRBD1. J lost 2 bases, V lost 7 bases, and 7 bases had no gene match. Per germline, CDR1 SNHLY and CDR2 FYNNEI. The CDR3 runs 14 residues. The CDR3 spells CASTGQGSAYEQYF. CDR3 DNA sequence: TGTGCCAGCACCGGACAGGGTAGCGCCTACGAGCAGTACTTC.

The chain has TRBV9 and TRBJ1-4, with TRBD1 as a possible D gene (5 bases). This CDR3 has 15 amino acids. The V gene lost 3 bases and the J gene lost 11 bases, with 20 bases spanning the gap. Looked up from germline, CDR1 is SGDLS and CDR2 is YYNGEE. In DNA form, the CDR3 reads TGTGCCAGCAGCGAGAGGGACGGTATGGGTGGGAAACTGTTTTTT. Translating gives CASSERDGMGGKLFF. Variable domain in full (rest from reference TRBV9 and TRBJ1-4): DSGVTQTPKHLITATGQRVTLRCSPRSGDLSVYWYQQSLDQGLQFLIQYYNGEERAKGNILERFSAQQFPDLHSELNLSSLELGDSALYFCASSERDGMGGKLFFGSGTQLSVL.

The rearrangement uses TRBV18 and TRBJ2-3; D gene uncertain. The CDR3 has 15 residues. Germline loops: CDR1 KGHSH, CDR2 LQKENI. V dropped 0 bases and J dropped 0 bases, with 7 bases sitting between them. CDR3 bases: TGTGCCAGCTCACCACCGGTGGTTAGCACAGATACGCAGTATTTT. Its translation is CASSPPVVSTDTQYF.

J is TRBJ2-1 and V is TRBV14; D is possibly TRBD2 (5 bases). The CDR3 runs 15 residues. Germline lookup yields CDR1 SGHDN and CDR2 FVKESK. The ends were cut back, 0 bases at V and 9 bases at J, with 15 bases in the middle. CDR3 amino acids: CASSQDTSGGPEQFF. CDR3 coding DNA: TGTGCCAGCAGCCAAGATACCAGCGGAGGTCCTGAGCAGTTCTTC.

The rearrangement uses TRBV5-6 and TRBJ1-6, with 10 bases fitting TRBD1. This CDR3 has 15 residues. J was trimmed by 8 bases and V by 2 bases; bases with no gene match: 4. CDR1 is SGHDT, CDR2 YYEEEE, per germline. Here the CDR3 reads CASSFRDRGDSPLHF. The CDR3 nucleotides are TGTGCCAGCAGCTTCCGGGACAGGGGTGATTCACCCCTCCACTTT.

The chain couples TRBV29-1 to TRBJ2-7; tentative D call: TRBD1 (5 bases). This CDR3 is 9 amino acids long. Germline V gives CDR1 SQVTM, CDR2 ANQGSEA. The CDR3 DNA reads as TGCATTTACAGGCTTGCGCAGTACTTC. Translated: CIYRLAQYF.

The CDR3 is CASSEIGGWETQYF. CDR3 DNA: TGTGCCAGCAGTGAAATCGGGGGCTGGGAGACCCAGTACTTC. The chain links TRBV6-1 to TRBJ2-5; D might be TRBD1 or TRBD2, each matching 6 bases. The germline V gene encodes CDR1 MNHNS and CDR2 SASEGT. The CDR3 spans 14 residues. The germline V and J ends were trimmed by 2 bases and 5 bases, with 12 bases remaining between them.

The V and J genes are TRBV14 and TRBJ2-1; D may be TRBD1 (6 bases). The CDR3 sequence is 15 residues long. Germline-derived CDR1 and CDR2 are SGHDN and FVKESK. Trimming pared 0 bases from V and 8 bases from J, leaving 14 bases between. CDR3 sequence: CASSQDGQGLDEQFF. CDR3 in DNA: TGTGCCAGCAGCCAAGATGGGCAGGGGTTGGATGAGCAGTTCTTC.

This rearrangement joins TRBV15 to TRBJ2-7; 7 bases fit TRBD1. The CDR3 totals 15 residues. The ends lost 2 bases at V and 5 bases at J; junction bases unmatched: 9. The germline CDR1 and CDR2 sequences are LNHNV and YYDKDF (reference sequence). CDR3 protein: CATSRRTGLVDEQYF. CDR3 nucleotide sequence: TGTGCCACCAGCAGAAGGACAGGCTTGGTAGACGAGCAGTACTTC.

The chain recombines TRBV5-4 with TRBJ2-7; a weak D match, TRBD2 (6 bases). The CDR3 extends over 14 amino acids. The germline gives CDR1 SGHNT, CDR2 YYREEE (reference sequence). V lost 5 bases, J lost 0 bases, and 12 bases lay in between. In DNA form, the CDR3 reads TGTGCCAGCAGTTCGGGACTGCACTCCTACGAGCAGTACTTC. This codes for CASSSGLHSYEQYF.

The rearrangement links TRBV16 to TRBJ1-5, with D possibly being TRBD1 (5 bases). The CDR3 consists of 13 residues. V was cut by 3 bases and J by 8 bases, with 11 bases left in between. Germline lookup yields CDR1 KGHSY and CDR2 FQNENV. CDR3 DNA sequence: TGTGCCAGCAGCCATCAGGTGGGGGAGCCCCAGCATTTT. This codes for CASSHQVGEPQHF.

V is TRBV11-2 and J is TRBJ2-7, with a weak D call TRBD1 (6 bases). Germline CDR1 and CDR2: SGHAT and FQNNGV. The V end lost 6 bases, the J end lost 0 bases, and 15 bases lay between the germline ends. This CDR3 has 15 residues. The CDR3 DNA reads TGTGCCAGCAGAGAGATCAGGGGCTTCTCCTACGAGCAGTACTTC. Amino acids: CASREIRGFSYEQYF.

This rearrangement joins TRBV2 to TRBJ2-1; 7 bases are shared with TRBD1. V dropped 1 base and J dropped 8; count of bases not matched to a gene: 5. CDR1 SNHLY and CDR2 FYNNEI come from the germline V gene. The CDR3 has 14 residues. For the CDR3, the DNA is TGTGCCAGCAGTGAAGGACAGGGTCGAGATGAGCAGTTCTTC. This codes for CASSEGQGRDEQFF.

The V call is TRBV6-5, the J call TRBJ2-1; TRBD2 matches at 9 bases. The V segment lost 2 bases and the J segment 12 bases; nucleotides outside the gene matches: 8. Germline CDR1 is MNHEY and CDR2 is SVGAGI. The CDR3 length is 14 residues. Written as DNA, the CDR3 is TGTGCCAGCAGTTACGGGTCCTTAGCGGGAGTGCAGTTCTTC. Protein sequence: CASSYGSLAGVQFF.

V is TRBV2 and J is TRBJ2-5; no firm D call. The germline CDR1 and CDR2 sequences are SNHLY and FYNNEI. The CDR3 runs 14 residues. V lost 1 base and J 5 bases, leaving 11 bases between the germline ends. In DNA form, the CDR3 reads TGTGCCAGCAGTGAAGTTATAGTGCGGGAGACCCAGTACTTC. As protein: CASSEVIVRETQYF.

The chain couples TRBV11-2 to TRBJ1-1; D is undetermined. Trimming removed 3 bases from V and 10 bases from J, with 12 bases in between. CDR1 and CDR2 from the germline V gene are SGHAT and FQNNGV. The CDR3 runs 12 residues. CDR3 nucleotide sequence: TGTGCCAGCAGCTTTGAAAAAGGAAGAGCTTTCTTT. It codes for CASSFEKGRAFF.

This sequence joins TRBV6-9 and TRBJ2-7; 10 nucleotides line up with TRBD2. Trimming cost V 9 bases and J 1 base; bases outside gene matches: 6. This CDR3 comprises 14 residues. Germline assignment: CDR1 MNHGY and CDR2 SVAAGI. CDR3 DNA: TGTGCCAGTCAAGGGACTAGCGATTCCTACGAGCAGTACTTC. Protein product: CASQGTSDSYEQYF.